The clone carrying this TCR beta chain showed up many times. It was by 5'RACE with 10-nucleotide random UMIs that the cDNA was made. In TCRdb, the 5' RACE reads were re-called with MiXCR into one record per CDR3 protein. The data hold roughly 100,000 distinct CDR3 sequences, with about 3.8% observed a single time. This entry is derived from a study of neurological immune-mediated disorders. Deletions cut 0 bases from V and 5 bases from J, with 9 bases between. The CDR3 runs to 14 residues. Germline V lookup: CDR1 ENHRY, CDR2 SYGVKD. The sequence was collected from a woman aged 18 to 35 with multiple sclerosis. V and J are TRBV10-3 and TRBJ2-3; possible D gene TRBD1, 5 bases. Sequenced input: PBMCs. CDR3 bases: TGTGCCATCAGTGAGTCGTCAAGGGGAGATACGCAGTATTTT. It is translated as CAISESSRGDTQYF.